This entry lists 22 T cell receptor beta chains sequenced from one sample in a study of shared clonotypes between healthy human individuals. Profiling relied on immunoSEQ multiplex PCR, and the TCRdb table lists in-frame clones only, not all of them. The sample gives 750,000 to 1,000,000 clones, roughly 92% of which show up once; nearly 25% is in the top ten. Naive CD8 cells lacked CD45RO, underwent positive selection for CCR7 and left out terminally differentiated effector memory CD45RA+ cells. Input material: naive CD8+ T cells sorted from blood. The source is a man between 25 and 39 years old in good health.

The chain combines TRBV13 with TRBJ1-5; no definite D call. Per the germline V gene, CDR1 is PRHDT and CDR2 is FYEKMQ (reference sequence). CDR3 size: 12 residues. The V gene lost 5 bases and the J gene lost 4 bases, with 6 bases spanning the gap. CDR3 region: CASSVENQPQHF. The CDR3 DNA sequence: TGTGCCAGCAGCGTAGAGAATCAGCCCCAGCATTTT.

This chain connects TRBV6-6 to TRBJ1-2; 8 nucleotides line up with TRBD1. Germline lookup yields CDR1 MNHNY and CDR2 SVGAGI (reference sequence). The CDR3 has 12 residues. Trimming cost V 4 bases and J 9 bases; bases outside gene matches: 4. In DNA, the CDR3 is TGTGCCAGCAGTTCGCAGGGGGCCAGCTACACCTTC. It yields the protein CASSSQGASYTF.

V usage is TRBV6-1 and J usage is TRBJ2-7, with TRBD1 identical over 7 bases. The V gene end was trimmed by 0 bases and the J gene end by 3 bases; junction bases not matched to a gene: 5. Germline CDR1 reads MNHNS; CDR2 reads SASEGT. The CDR3 has 15 amino acids. The CDR3, as DNA: TGTGCCAGCAGTGAAGCGGACAGGACGCTCTACGAGCAGTACTTC. Protein: CASSEADRTLYEQYF.

The V gene is TRBV7-9, the J gene TRBJ2-5; D perhaps matches TRBD2 (5 bases). Trimming pared 0 bases from V and 3 bases from J, leaving 14 bases between. Germline V gives CDR1 SEHNR, CDR2 FQNEAQ (reference sequence). CDR3 length: 16 amino acids. The CDR3 sequence is CASSLARMLGEETQYF. As DNA, the CDR3 is TGTGCCAGCAGCTTAGCGCGGATGCTCGGGGAAGAGACCCAGTACTTC.

The genes are TRBV7-9 and TRBJ1-5; perhaps TRBD1 as D (5 bases). CDR1 is SEHNR, CDR2 FQNEAQ, per germline (reference sequence). V was pared by 1 base and J by 4 bases, with 8 bases between. This CDR3 region has 14 residues. The chain's CDR3 is CASSLEGRNQPQHF. The CDR3 nucleotides read TGTGCCAGCAGCTTAGAGGGGCGGAATCAGCCCCAGCATTTT.

The chain has TRBV21-1 and TRBJ1-1; the table names TRBD1, a call not compared with the DNA. TRBV21-1 is a known pseudogene. This CDR3 spans 15 amino acids. The CDR3 loop reads CASSNTGNMNTEAFF. The CDR3 coding sequence is TGTGCCAGCAGCAATACAGGGAACATGAACACTGAAGCTTTCTTT.

This chain connects TRBV18 to TRBJ2-7; D might be TRBD1 or TRBD2, each matching 5 bases. V lost 0 bases, J lost 0 bases, and 9 bases lay in between. The CDR3 is 15 amino acids. Germline loops: CDR1 KGHSH, CDR2 LQKENI. Here the CDR3 DNA reads TGTGCCAGCTCACCACCCTGGGGGAGCTCCTACGAGCAGTACTTC. Translating it yields CASSPPWGSSYEQYF. The full variable domain, rest sourced from reference TRBV18 and TRBJ2-7, is NAGVMQNPRHLVRRRGQEARLRCSPMKGHSHVYWYRQLPEEGLKFMVYLQKENIIDESGMPKERFSAEFPKEGPSILRIQQVVRGDSAAYFCASSPPWGSSYEQYFGPGTRLTVT.

In this sample, this clone turned up once. The rearrangement uses TRBV19 and TRBJ2-7; D is perhaps TRBD2 (6 bases). In germline, CDR1 is LNHDA, CDR2 SQIVND (reference sequence). This CDR3 region has 13 residues. The V gene lost 3 bases and the J gene lost 5 bases, with 11 bases spanning the gap. The CDR3 nucleotides read TGTGCCAGTAGTATTGGAGGGATCCACGAGCAGTACTTC. The encoded protein is CASSIGGIHEQYF.

The chain uses TRBV10-3 and TRBJ2-2; 7 bases fit TRBD1. V was clipped by 2 bases and J by 3 bases; unmatched bases: 6. Per germline, CDR1 ENHRY and CDR2 SYGVKD. The CDR3 is 16 amino acids. This CDR3 reads CAISEPRTGDTGELFF. The CDR3, as DNA: TGTGCCATCAGTGAGCCGCGGACAGGCGACACCGGGGAGCTGTTTTTT.

The chain carries TRBV27 and TRBJ2-1; TRBD2 agrees at 8 bases. The CDR3 is made up of 15 amino acids. CDR1 MNHEY and CDR2 SMNVEV come from the germline V gene (reference sequence). With 7 bases clipped from V and 4 bases from J, the junction kept 9 bases outside the gene matches. The CDR3 DNA reads as TGTGCCAGCAACAAAGCGGGAGATAGATACAATGAGCAGTTCTTC. Amino acid sequence: CASNKAGDRYNEQFF.

V gene TRBV19 combines with J gene TRBJ2-7; D might be TRBD1 (5 bases). From germline, CDR1 is LNHDA and CDR2 SQIVND (reference sequence). The CDR3 consists of 13 residues. V dropped 8 bases and J dropped 0 bases, with 11 bases sitting between them. CDR3: CASVDTTSYEQYF. For the CDR3, the DNA is TGTGCCAGTGTGGACACCACCTCCTACGAGCAGTACTTC.

This clone was detected many times. The sample has other DNA sequences that encode this CDR3 too. The V call is TRBV6-1, the J call TRBJ2-7; 9 nucleotides align to TRBD1. CDR3 size: 14 residues. The V gene's germline CDR1 is MNHNS and CDR2 SASEGT. Trimming at V came to 6 bases and at J to 2 bases, leaving 5 bases not matched to a gene. This chain's CDR3 is CASSDRGGPYEQYF. In DNA form, the CDR3 reads TGTGCCAGCAGCGACAGGGGGGGACCCTACGAGCAGTACTTC.

The chain joins TRBV4-1 to TRBJ2-7, with D hard to call. Germline-derived CDR1 and CDR2 are MGHRA and YSYEKL. The CDR3 is 13 residues long. Trimming left V 0 bases short and J 2 bases short, with 5 bases between. This CDR3 is CASSQEQTYEQYF. CDR3 in DNA: TGCGCCAGCAGCCAAGAACAGACCTACGAGCAGTACTTC.

This chain joins TRBV6-6 and TRBJ1-3; D gene unclear. The CDR3 spans 12 residues. Looked up from germline, CDR1 is MNHNY and CDR2 is SVGAGI (reference sequence). Trimming shortened V by 9 bases and J by 9 bases, and 15 bases separated the two germline ends. Written as DNA, the CDR3 is TGTGCCAGTATGGACTCCGGTGGCACCATATATTTT. Its protein is CASMDSGGTIYF.

The genes are TRBV27 and TRBJ2-7; TRBD2 is a possible D gene (5 bases). CDR1 MNHEY and CDR2 SMNVEV come from the germline V gene (reference sequence). The CDR3 has 15 amino acids. V was clipped by 2 bases and J by 4 bases, with 15 bases between them. CDR3 loop: CASSLGGSGFYEQYF. In nucleotides, the CDR3 is TGTGCCAGCAGTTTAGGCGGGTCGGGATTTTACGAGCAGTACTTC.

This chain's CDR3 is CASTPWGTVHEQYF. DNA for the CDR3: TGTGCCAGCACCCCTTGGGGGACAGTCCACGAGCAGTACTTC. This chain joins TRBV28 and TRBJ2-7, with TRBD1 matching 7 bases. The ends lost 7 bases at V and 5 bases at J; junction bases unmatched: 11. There are 14 residues in the CDR3. Germline lookup yields CDR1 MDHEN and CDR2 SYDVKM.

The V and J genes are TRBV7-8 and TRBJ2-5; 10 nucleotides agree with TRBD2. CDR1 is SGHVS and CDR2 is FQNEAQ in the germline V gene. V was pared by 2 bases and J by 2 bases, with 5 bases of the junction left unmatched. The CDR3 length is 16 residues. CDR3 protein: CASSLYVAGGQETQYF. In nucleotides, the CDR3 is TGTGCCAGCAGCTTATACGTAGCGGGGGGACAAGAGACCCAGTACTTC.

CDR3 nucleotide sequence: TGTGCCAGCAGTACGGACAGGCCTCGCCAGCCGCAGTACTTC. Protein: CASSTDRPRQPQYF. The chain uses TRBV28 and TRBJ2-7, with 7 bases fitting TRBD1. Unmatched junction bases numbered 13, after V lost 5 bases and J lost 9 bases. Germline loops: CDR1 MDHEN, CDR2 SYDVKM. This CDR3 spans 14 amino acids.

The chain links TRBV5-4 to TRBJ2-3, with 8 nucleotides matching TRBD2. The length of the CDR3 is 15 residues. Per the germline V gene, CDR1 is SGHNT and CDR2 is YYREEE (reference sequence). V gave up 2 bases and J gave up 3 bases; unmatched junction bases: 5. The CDR3 region is CASSFTSGATDTQYF. The CDR3 nucleotides read TGTGCCAGCAGCTTCACTAGCGGAGCTACAGATACGCAGTATTTT.

The chain recombines TRBV14 with TRBJ2-1, with a weak D call TRBD2 (5 bases). The CDR3 loop spans 21 amino acids. Germline CDR1 is SGHDN and CDR2 is FVKESK. Trimming stripped 4 bases from V and 0 bases from J, with 28 bases between. The CDR3 region has the DNA TGTGCCAGCAGCCTATCCCCGTGGTCCAACCCGGGATCCAGCTCCTACAATGAGCAGTTCTTC. This gives the protein CASSLSPWSNPGSSSYNEQFF. Combining the CDR3 with reference TRBV14 and TRBJ2-1 gives the whole variable domain EAGVTQFPSHSVIEKGQTVTLRCDPISGHDNLYWYRRVMGKEIKFLLHFVKESKQDESGMPNNRFLAERTGGTYSTLKVQPAELEDSGVYFCASSLSPWSNPGSSSYNEQFFGPGTRLTVL.

This clone occurred once. CDR3 residues: CATSSWDSNQPQHF. In DNA, the CDR3 is TGTGCCACCAGCAGCTGGGACAGCAATCAGCCCCAGCATTTT. The chain recombines TRBV15 with TRBJ1-5, with D tentatively TRBD1 (5 bases). The V gene lost 3 bases and the J gene lost 1 base, with 7 bases spanning the gap. CDR3 size: 14 residues. Germline values: CDR1 LNHNV, CDR2 YYDKDF (reference sequence).

The chain couples TRBV6-1 to TRBJ2-7, with D possibly called TRBD1 or TRBD2 (5 bases each). The CDR3 totals 13 residues. With 5 bases removed from V and 4 bases from J, the gap between germline ends came to 12 bases. Looked up from germline, CDR1 is MNHNS and CDR2 is SASEGT. CDR3 loop: CASSTRGWYEQYF. For the CDR3, the DNA is TGTGCCAGCAGTACTAGGGGTTGGTACGAGCAGTACTTC.